Following are 29 T cell receptor beta chains from one sample sequenced in a study of T cells in Graves' hyperthyroidism and ophthalmopathy. Using RNA transcripts as the source, TCR beta CDR3 regions were amplified. First-round RT-PCR with HTBI primers amplified the TCR CDR3 region. TCRdb re-derived calls from the multiplex PCR reads in MiXCR, one entry per CDR3 protein. The table shows about 340,000 distinct CDR3 sequences, with 15% to 20% occurring only once. The sample was blood. The receptors come from a woman aged 45-60 years with Graves' hyperthyroidism.

This clonotype occurred many times. V usage is TRBV3-1 and J usage is TRBJ2-1, with 9 nucleotides matching TRBD2. CDR3 length: 15 amino acids. V shed 1 base and J 6 bases; nucleotides not matched to a gene: 4. CDR1 is LGHDT and CDR2 is YNNKEL in the germline V gene (reference sequence). The CDR3 region is CASSQGGRGLNEQFF. The DNA for the CDR3 is TGTGCCAGCAGCCAAGGCGGGAGGGGCCTCAATGAGCAGTTCTTC.

This clonotype was seen ten or more times. V usage is TRBV3-1 and J usage is TRBJ1-2; D gene uncertain. Germline V CDR1 and CDR2: LGHDT, YNNKEL (reference sequence). The CDR3 runs 12 residues. The ends were cut back, 2 bases at V and 6 bases at J, with 7 bases in the middle. The CDR3 sequence: CASSQLRDGYTF. The CDR3 nucleotides are TGTGCCAGCAGCCAATTACGCGATGGCTACACCTTC.

The rearrangement joins TRBV6-1 to TRBJ2-1, with 9 bases matching TRBD1. V shed 7 bases and J 3 bases; nucleotides not matched to a gene: 7. Germline V gene lookup returns CDR1 MNHNS and CDR2 SASEGT. CDR3 length: 15 amino acids. The CDR3 DNA reads as TGTGCCAGCACATCCGGGACAGGGTACTACAATGAGCAGTTCTTC. It codes for CASTSGTGYYNEQFF.

Many counts were recorded for this clonotype. The V gene is TRBV28, the J gene TRBJ2-1; TRBD1 is a possible D gene (5 bases). This CDR3 has 16 amino acids. Deletions cut 1 base from V and 6 bases from J, with 16 bases between. The V gene's germline CDR1 is MDHEN and CDR2 SYDVKM. CDR3: CASSLLVGENPNEQFF. The DNA of the CDR3 is TGTGCCAGCAGTTTATTGGTAGGGGAAAACCCCAATGAGCAGTTCTTC.

This chain connects TRBV25-1 to TRBJ1-1, with 9 bases matching TRBD1. The CDR3 contains 14 residues. The ends lost 6 bases at V and 3 bases at J; junction bases unmatched: 5. Germline V lookup: CDR1 MGHDK, CDR2 SYGVNS. Written as DNA, the CDR3 is TGTGCCAGCAGACCCGACAGGGGGTACACTGAAGCTTTCTTT. As protein: CASRPDRGYTEAFF.

This clonotype was observed many times. V gene TRBV10-3 combines with J gene TRBJ1-3; D gene ambiguous. V lost 0 bases and J lost 0, with 9 bases in between. This CDR3 comprises 16 residues. CDR1 is ENHRY, CDR2 SYGVKD, per germline. CDR3 nucleotides: TGTGCCATCAGTGAGTCGTTGAGGTCCTCTGGAAACACCATATATTTT. It is translated as CAISESLRSSGNTIYF.

This clonotype has more than one count but fewer than ten. The chain links TRBV27 to TRBJ1-5; possibly TRBD1 for D (5 bases). The V and J ends lost 6 bases and 6 bases respectively, with 9 bases between them. Germline V gene lookup returns CDR1 MNHEY and CDR2 SMNVEV (reference sequence). This CDR3 comprises 12 residues. CDR3 sequence (DNA): TGTGCCAGCAGCTCAGGGATTCAGCCCCAGCATTTT. Protein sequence: CASSSGIQPQHF.

A word on this clonotype: One base away lies a much larger clone, so this may be a sequencing read error. The genes are TRBV30 and TRBJ1-1; no clear D gene. Germline lookup yields CDR1 GTSNPN and CDR2 SVGIG (reference sequence). The CDR3 sequence is 14 residues long. V was pared by 1 base and J by 1 base, with 10 bases between. CDR3 DNA sequence: TGTGCCTGGAGTGCGGCACACCAGAACACTGAAGCTTTCTTT. This gives the protein CAWSAAHQNTEAFF.

This clonotype came up many times. The rearrangement joins TRBV11-2 to TRBJ1-1; D is perhaps TRBD1 (5 bases). From germline, CDR1 is SGHAT and CDR2 FQNNGV. Trimming stripped 1 base from V and 4 bases from J, with 13 bases between. CDR3 size: 15 residues. The CDR3 DNA reads as TGTGCCAGCAGCTTAGGTTGGGGGGTAAGCACTGAAGCTTTCTTT. Translated, it gives CASSLGWGVSTEAFF.

This clonotype was counted at least ten times. CDR3 sequence: CASSEDHEYGYTF. The DNA for the CDR3 is TGTGCCAGCAGTGAAGACCACGAATATGGCTACACCTTC. The V and J genes are TRBV6-1 and TRBJ1-2; no clear D gene. V was clipped by 1 base and J by 5 bases, with 8 bases between them. In germline, CDR1 is MNHNS, CDR2 SASEGT. The CDR3 consists of 13 residues.

The chain carries TRBV20-1 and TRBJ1-5; D not resolved. Trimming stripped 6 bases from V and 5 bases from J, with 11 bases between. This CDR3 is 12 amino acids long. Germline CDR1 DFQATT, CDR2 SNEGSKA (reference sequence). Written as DNA, the CDR3 is TGCAGTGCAACATTGAGAGATCAGCCCCAGCATTTT. It yields the protein CSATLRDQPQHF.

The CDR3 here is CASSLRDGGTDTQYF. As DNA, the CDR3 is TGCGCCAGCAGCTTGAGGGACGGGGGCACAGATACGCAGTATTTT. V usage is TRBV5-1 and J usage is TRBJ2-3, with D possibly being TRBD1 or TRBD2 (5 bases each). CDR3 length: 15 residues. Germline V CDR1 and CDR2: SGHRS, YFSETQ. The ends were cut back, 1 base at V and 1 base at J, with 10 bases in the middle.

This clonotype occurred a few times. V and J are TRBV3-1 and TRBJ2-5, with 8 bases lining up with TRBD1. Losses at the gene ends were 5 bases for V and 3 bases for J; bases not matched to a gene: 8. Per the germline V gene, CDR1 is LGHDT and CDR2 is YNNKEL (reference sequence). This CDR3 contains 15 residues. This CDR3 reads CASSYRMTGEETQYF. The CDR3 bases are TGTGCCAGCAGCTACCGCATGACAGGGGAAGAGACCCAGTACTTC.

The chain combines TRBV11-2 with TRBJ2-1, with TRBD1 identical over 8 bases. This CDR3 is 16 amino acids long. V shed 2 bases and J 8 bases; nucleotides not matched to a gene: 11. Germline CDR1 is SGHAT and CDR2 is FQNNGV. The CDR3 sequence: CASSLRGQGAVDEQFF. The CDR3 DNA reads as TGTGCCAGCAGCTTAAGGGGTCAGGGGGCGGTCGATGAGCAGTTCTTC.

This clonotype showed up many times. The CDR3 bases are TGTGCCAGCAGCTCATATGACATTACAGGGGCCTACGAGCAGTACTTC. This translates into CASSSYDITGAYEQYF. This sequence joins TRBV7-9 and TRBJ2-7, with 7 bases identical to TRBD1. Per the germline V gene, CDR1 is SEHNR and CDR2 is FQNEAQ (reference sequence). The CDR3 has 16 residues. V lost 4 bases to trimming and J lost 2 bases; unmatched junction nucleotides: 11.

The genes are TRBV18 and TRBJ1-5, with a possible D match to TRBD1 (6 bases). Looked up from germline, CDR1 is KGHSH and CDR2 is LQKENI. The V gene lost 5 bases and the J gene lost 0 bases, with 11 bases spanning the gap. This CDR3 spans 15 amino acids. The CDR3 spells CASSIGQTSNQPQHF. In nucleotides, the CDR3 is TGTGCCAGCTCAATCGGACAGACTAGCAATCAGCCCCAGCATTTT.

This chain joins TRBV7-8 and TRBJ2-3; TRBD2 matches 15 bases. The CDR3 has 16 residues. Germline CDR1 is SGHVS and CDR2 is FQNEAQ. V was pared by 5 bases and J by 5 bases, with 5 bases of the junction left unmatched. The CDR3 DNA reads as TGTGCCAGCAGCCTGGGACTAGCGGGGGGCGGAGATACGCAGTATTTT. It translates to CASSLGLAGGGDTQYF.

The chain has TRBV20-1 and TRBJ2-1, with 7 bases that match TRBD2. With 3 bases clipped from V and 7 bases from J, the junction kept 6 bases outside the gene matches. CDR1 is DFQATT, CDR2 SNEGSKA, per germline (reference sequence). The CDR3 runs 13 residues. The CDR3 reads CSARGLAENEQFF. In DNA form, the CDR3 reads TGCAGTGCTAGGGGTCTAGCGGAGAATGAGCAGTTCTTC.

This clonotype was seen repeatedly, ten times or more. This chain uses TRBV5-1 with TRBJ2-7, with 11 bases that match TRBD1. Germline trimming cut 4 bases from V and 6 bases from J; bases unmatched to any gene: 6. CDR1 and CDR2 from the germline V gene are SGHRS and YFSETQ. The CDR3 has 14 residues. The CDR3 bases are TGCGCCAGCAGCCTCGGACAGGGGGCGGCCGAGCAGTACTTC. It yields the protein CASSLGQGAAEQYF.

The table lists this clonotype with many counts. The chain combines TRBV11-1 with TRBJ2-2, with 8 nucleotides matching TRBD1. Germline V gene data show CDR1 as SGHAT and CDR2 as FQDESV (reference sequence). The CDR3 consists of 17 residues. V gave up 3 bases and J gave up 5 bases; unmatched junction bases: 11. This CDR3 reads CASSFGTLDRETGELFF. The CDR3 DNA reads as TGTGCCAGCAGCTTCGGGACTTTGGACAGGGAAACCGGGGAGCTGTTTTTT.

This clonotype was observed many times. J is TRBJ1-2 and V is TRBV12-3 or TRBV12-4; D may be TRBD1 (5 bases). The CDR3 is made up of 13 amino acids. V was shortened by 5 bases and J by 7 bases, with 14 bases between the two germline ends. CDR3 DNA sequence: TGTGCCAGCAGTCCGACTGGGGGTCGTGGCTACACCTTC. Encoded protein: CASSPTGGRGYTF.

Worth noting for this clonotype: The germline gene is not matched at one end of the junction; a read error may be the cause. The chain employs TRBV10-3 and TRBJ1-1; D ambiguous. Germline values: CDR1 ENHRY, CDR2 SYGVKD. The CDR3 contains 14 residues. The CDR3 DNA reads TGTGCCATCAGTGATGGCACGTTGAACACTGGAGCTTTCTTT. This codes for CAISDGTLNTGAFF.

The genes are TRBV20-1 and TRBJ1-3, with D unclear. The germline V and J ends were trimmed by 6 bases and 0 bases, with 9 bases remaining between them. Germline CDR1 and CDR2: DFQATT and SNEGSKA (reference sequence). CDR3 size: 13 residues. The CDR3 coding sequence is TGCAGTGCAATGGGCCTCTCTGGAAACACCATATATTTT. Residues: CSAMGLSGNTIYF.

This clonotype was seen a handful of times. The CDR3 spells CASSQDLAGVNEQFF. The CDR3 DNA reads TGTGCCAGCAGCCAAGACCTAGCGGGAGTCAATGAGCAGTTCTTC. The gene calls are TRBV14 and TRBJ2-1; 10 bases are a match to TRBD2. Germline CDR1 is SGHDN and CDR2 is FVKESK. This CDR3 region has 15 residues. Unmatched junction bases numbered 2, after V lost 0 bases and J lost 6 bases.

This clonotype has more than one count but fewer than ten. This sequence joins TRBV5-1 and TRBJ2-2, with 10 bases aligning to TRBD1. CDR3 length equals 14 residues. V lost 4 bases to trimming and J lost 6 bases; unmatched junction nucleotides: 3. The V gene's germline CDR1 is SGHRS and CDR2 YFSETQ. Here the CDR3 reads CASSPGQGAGELFF. In DNA form, the CDR3 reads TGCGCCAGCAGCCCCGGACAGGGGGCCGGGGAGCTGTTTTTT. The entire variable domain, with the rest obtained from reference TRBV5-1 and TRBJ2-2, is as follows: KAGVTQTPRYLIKTRGQQVTLSCSPISGHRSVSWYQQTPGQGLQFLFEYFSETQRNKGNFPGRFSGRQFSNSRSEMNVSTLELGDSALYLCASSPGQGAGELFFGEGSRLTVL.

Only a few counts were recorded for this clonotype. The chain recombines TRBV5-1 with TRBJ1-4, with D hard to call. The CDR3 loop spans 14 amino acids. The germline gives CDR1 SGHRS, CDR2 YFSETQ. The V gene lost 0 bases and the J gene lost 8 bases, with 11 bases spanning the gap. The CDR3 nucleotides are TGCGCCAGCAGCTTGGAGCCCCTGACGGAAAAACTGTTTTTT. It yields the protein CASSLEPLTEKLFF. The full variable domain, in which reference TRBV5-1 and TRBJ1-4 provide the parts outside the CDR3, is KAGVTQTPRYLIKTRGQQVTLSCSPISGHRSVSWYQQTPGQGLQFLFEYFSETQRNKGNFPGRFSGRQFSNSRSEMNVSTLELGDSALYLCASSLEPLTEKLFFGSGTQLSVL.

The CDR3, as DNA: TGTGCCAGCTCCCGGACAGGGCAGGACACTGAAGCTTTCTTT. It yields the protein CASSRTGQDTEAFF. The V gene is TRBV18, the J gene TRBJ1-1, with 8 bases fitting TRBD1. The trim removed 6 bases at V and 3 bases at J, leaving 6 bases unmatched. Germline CDR1 is KGHSH and CDR2 is LQKENI. The CDR3 is 14 amino acids.

The sample holds many counts of this clonotype. The chain uses TRBV5-1 and TRBJ2-3, with TRBD1 matching 10 bases. The germline CDR1 and CDR2 sequences are SGHRS and YFSETQ. V lost 4 bases, J lost 2 bases, and 16 bases stayed unmatched. The CDR3 spans 19 residues. CDR3 DNA sequence: TGCGCCAGCAGCCTGAGGATAGTGGACAGGGGGAGTTCCACAGATACGCAGTATTTT. Its translation: CASSLRIVDRGSSTDTQYF.

This clonotype has more than one count but fewer than ten. The chain employs TRBV29-1 and TRBJ2-1; possible D gene TRBD1, 6 bases. Deletions cut 1 base from V and 4 bases from J, with 23 bases between. The CDR3 totals 18 residues. The germline CDR1 and CDR2 sequences are SQVTM and ANQGSEA. In DNA form, the CDR3 reads TGCAGCGTTGAAGGGCTACAACAGGGAGTGGACTTTTACAATGAGCAGTTCTTC. It yields the protein CSVEGLQQGVDFYNEQFF.